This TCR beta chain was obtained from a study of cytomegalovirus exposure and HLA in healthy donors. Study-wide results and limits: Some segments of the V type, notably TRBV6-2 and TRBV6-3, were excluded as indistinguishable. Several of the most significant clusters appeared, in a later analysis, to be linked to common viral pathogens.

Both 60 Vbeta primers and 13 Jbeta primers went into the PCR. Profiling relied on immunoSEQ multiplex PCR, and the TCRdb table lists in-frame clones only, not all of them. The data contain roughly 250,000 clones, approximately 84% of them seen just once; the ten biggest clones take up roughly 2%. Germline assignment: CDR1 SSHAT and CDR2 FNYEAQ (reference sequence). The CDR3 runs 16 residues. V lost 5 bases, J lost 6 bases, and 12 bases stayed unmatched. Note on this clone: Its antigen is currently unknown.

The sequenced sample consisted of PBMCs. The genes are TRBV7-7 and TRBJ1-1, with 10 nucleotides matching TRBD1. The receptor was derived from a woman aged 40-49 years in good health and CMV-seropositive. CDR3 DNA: TGTGCCAGCAGCCCTGGGGACAGGGGTACAGGTGCTGAAGCTTTCTTT. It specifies CASSPGDRGTGAEAFF. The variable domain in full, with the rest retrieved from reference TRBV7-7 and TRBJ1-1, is GAGVSQSPRYKVTKRGQDVTLRCDPISSHATLYWYQQALGQGPEFLTYFNYEAQPDKSGLPSDRFSAERPEGSISTLTIQRTEQRDSAMYRCASSPGDRGTGAEAFFGQGTRLTVV.